These T cell receptor beta chains were read from a single sample in a study of vaccination and CD4 T cells after COVID-19. From the PCR reads, TCRdb called clonotypes with MiXCR, one entry per CDR3 protein. The sample holds around 19,000 distinct CDR3 sequences, 45% to 70% seen once. These receptors have no identified antigens. Sequenced input: CD4+ T cells from blood, cultured in vitro. These receptors were collected from a human donor who had recovered from COVID-19. CDR3s leave out the opening cysteine and the closing phenylalanine or tryptophan. D genes are given only for firm matches. Part of the rows lack a size; the others show once, few, many or a class for expanded clones.

D gene: TRBD1
V gene: TRBV5-5
J gene: TRBJ1-5
clone size: -
CDR3 protein: ASSFGTGGQPQH

D gene: TRBD2
V gene: TRBV7-9
J gene: -
clone size: -
CDR3 protein: ASSWGGRLDEQY

D gene: -
V gene: TRBV27
J gene: TRBJ2-7
clone size: -
CDR3 protein: ASSLDRPGLFEQY

D gene: -
V gene: TRBV7-2
J gene: TRBJ1-4
clone size: -
CDR3 protein: ASSRDPGAEKLF

D gene: -
V gene: TRBV10-3
J gene: TRBJ1-5
clone size: few
CDR3 protein: AISERRSGTSNQPQH

D gene: TRBD1
V gene: TRBV5-1
J gene: TRBJ2-7
clone size: once
CDR3 protein: ASSSGTGGYEQY

D gene: -
V gene: TRBV6-5
J gene: TRBJ2-5
clone size: -
CDR3 protein: ASSYAGETQY

D gene: -
V gene: TRBV28
J gene: TRBJ2-2
clone size: once
CDR3 protein: ATRTATANTGELF

D gene: -
V gene: TRBV27
J gene: TRBJ2-3
clone size: few
CDR3 protein: ASGRRTDTQY

D gene: -
V gene: TRBV11-3
J gene: TRBJ1-1
clone size: -
CDR3 protein: ASSHDDWDGENTEAF

D gene: -
V gene: TRBV11-3
J gene: TRBJ2-7
clone size: few
CDR3 protein: ASRQTIPPYEQY

D gene: TRBD1
V gene: TRBV20-1
J gene: TRBJ2-1
clone size: -
CDR3 protein: SAIDRANEQF

D gene: -
V gene: TRBV19
J gene: TRBJ1-2
clone size: few
CDR3 protein: ASSPQGFYGYT

D gene: TRBD2
V gene: TRBV28
J gene: TRBJ2-7
clone size: -
CDR3 protein: ASSNGGSGIYEQY

D gene: TRBD1
V gene: TRBV6-5
J gene: TRBJ1-1
clone size: -
CDR3 protein: ASSYQPGGNTEAF

D gene: TRBD1
V gene: TRBV20-1
J gene: TRBJ1-1
clone size: -
CDR3 protein: SASPFRTGENTEAF

D gene: TRBD1
V gene: TRBV7-9
J gene: TRBJ1-2
clone size: -
CDR3 protein: ASSLALGDRGLYGYT

D gene: TRBD2
V gene: TRBV6-5
J gene: TRBJ2-3
clone size: -
CDR3 protein: ASSYLRLAGGSSDTQY

D gene: -
V gene: TRBV7-9
J gene: TRBJ1-5
clone size: once
CDR3 protein: ASSEKGPQH

D gene: -
V gene: TRBV7-2
J gene: TRBJ2-4
clone size: -
CDR3 protein: ASRPGGGGYIQY

D gene: -
V gene: TRBV24-1
J gene: TRBJ2-2
clone size: -
CDR3 protein: ATSDLDGGDTGELF

D gene: -
V gene: TRBV28
J gene: TRBJ1-1
clone size: -
CDR3 protein: ASRAWNTEAF

D gene: TRBD1
V gene: TRBV20-1
J gene: TRBJ2-7
clone size: -
CDR3 protein: SVNDRGRMPYEQY

D gene: -
V gene: TRBV9
J gene: TRBJ1-5
clone size: -
CDR3 protein: ASSVGQGSDQPQH

D gene: -
V gene: TRBV7-3
J gene: TRBJ2-3
clone size: once
CDR3 protein: ASSISTDTQY

D gene: -
V gene: TRBV28
J gene: TRBJ1-1
clone size: -
CDR3 protein: ASSLEVGQAF

D gene: TRBD1
V gene: TRBV7-2
J gene: TRBJ2-5
clone size: once
CDR3 protein: ASSFQQTGGGATQY

D gene: TRBD2
V gene: TRBV7-2
J gene: TRBJ2-2
clone size: -
CDR3 protein: ASSLEASGGRANTGELF

D gene: -
V gene: TRBV6-2/TRBV6-3
J gene: TRBJ2-7
clone size: -
CDR3 protein: ASSSRGYEQY

D gene: TRBD2
V gene: TRBV20-1
J gene: TRBJ2-7
clone size: -
CDR3 protein: SANNGTRPLEQY

D gene: TRBD2
V gene: TRBV6-1
J gene: TRBJ2-2
clone size: -
CDR3 protein: ASSESGLAGRTGELF

D gene: -
V gene: TRBV11-2
J gene: TRBJ2-7
clone size: -
CDR3 protein: ASSQDGLYEQY

D gene: TRBD2
V gene: TRBV5-8
J gene: TRBJ2-1
clone size: -
CDR3 protein: ASSPGTSSYNEQF

D gene: TRBD1
V gene: TRBV2
J gene: TRBJ1-5
clone size: -
CDR3 protein: ASQQGFGQPQH

D gene: -
V gene: TRBV4-2
J gene: TRBJ2-7
clone size: -
CDR3 protein: ASSQDRWSHEQY

D gene: -
V gene: TRBV20-1
J gene: TRBJ1-5
clone size: few
CDR3 protein: SARVSLFGSGYQPQH

D gene: -
V gene: TRBV19
J gene: TRBJ1-1
clone size: few
CDR3 protein: ASSGGGFRGEAF